This T cell receptor beta chain was retrieved from a study of CD8 T cells in Susac syndrome. Per the germline V gene, CDR1 is DFQATT and CDR2 is SNEGSKA (reference sequence). This CDR3 contains 14 residues. Trimming removed 6 bases from V and 0 bases from J; junction bases left unmatched: 5. In the case of this clonotype: Its antigen is unidentified.

Points from the study as a whole: Individuals included in the TCR sequencing and HLA analysis were acknowledged by the study to be relatively few in number.

RNA in amounts of about 0.5 to 1 ug was reverse transcribed with random hexamers. Across 54 Vbeta and 13 Jbeta, immunoSEQ multiplex PCR amplified TCR beta CDR3. MiXCR, run by TCRdb on the immunoSEQ multiplex PCR reads, gives a single entry per CDR3 protein. The sample holds about 47,000 distinct CDR3 sequences, around 92% seen once. This receptor was obtained from a human donor in good health. The sequenced sample consisted of CD8+ T cells from PBMCs. The chain uses TRBV20-1 and TRBJ2-1; 7 bases are shared with TRBD1. As DNA, the CDR3 is TGCAGTGCCCTGGACAGGAGCTCCTACAATGAGCAGTTCTTC. The encoded protein is CSALDRSSYNEQFF.